These 12 T cell receptor beta chains were all obtained from the same sample, sequenced in a study of blood T cell repertoires in COVID-19. Method: immunoSEQ multiplex PCR; TCRdb's copy keeps in-frame clones and lacks some. The sample shows fewer than 400,000 clones, 75% to 90% of them seen only once. Sequenced sample: peripheral blood. The receptors come from a woman aged 18-29 years with acute or convalescent COVID-19.

This clone was observed a few times. This chain uses TRBV30 with TRBJ1-5, with D perhaps TRBD1 (5 bases). The CDR3 is made up of 13 amino acids. Germline V lookup: CDR1 GTSNPN, CDR2 SVGIG (reference sequence). The germline V and J ends were trimmed by 0 bases and 5 bases, with 8 bases remaining between them. CDR3 in amino acids: CAWSVGLDQPQHF. In nucleotides, the CDR3 is TGTGCCTGGAGTGTGGGACTAGATCAGCCCCAGCATTTT.

The genes are TRBV6-1 and TRBJ2-2, with D perhaps matching TRBD2 (7 bases). The CDR3 is 14 residues long. Trimming pared 2 bases from V and 6 bases from J, leaving 10 bases between. Germline V gene sequence: CDR1 MNHNS, CDR2 SASEGT. CDR3 residues: CASSEWGGPGELFF. DNA for the CDR3: TGTGCCAGCAGTGAATGGGGGGGGCCCGGGGAGCTGTTTTTT.

The chain combines TRBV6-5 with TRBJ2-7; no firm D call. V lost 8 bases, J lost 4 bases, and 6 bases lay in between. This CDR3 is 10 amino acids long. Germline lookup yields CDR1 MNHEY and CDR2 SVGAGI. The DNA for the CDR3 is TGTGCCAGCGGCCGATACGAGCAGTACTTC. Amino acids: CASGRYEQYF.

The chain joins TRBV5-1 to TRBJ2-3; TRBD2 agrees at 8 bases. The germline V gene has CDR1 SGHRS and CDR2 YFSETQ. The CDR3 totals 15 residues. The V segment lost 4 bases and the J segment 2 bases; nucleotides outside the gene matches: 6. This CDR3 reads CASSPASGSTDTQYF. The DNA of the CDR3 is TGCGCCAGCAGCCCCGCTAGCGGGTCCACAGATACGCAGTATTTT.

This clone was seen a few times. The gene calls are TRBV6-4 and TRBJ2-1; 7 nucleotides agree with TRBD1. The CDR3 loop spans 15 amino acids. The V gene's germline CDR1 is MRHNA and CDR2 SNTAGT. The V segment lost 0 bases and the J segment 4 bases; nucleotides outside the gene matches: 3. This chain's CDR3 is CASSDSEQGYNEQFF. The CDR3, as DNA: TGTGCCAGCAGTGACTCGGAACAGGGGTACAATGAGCAGTTCTTC.

The J gene is TRBJ1-1, the V gene TRBV12-5; the match to TRBD1 covers 7 bases. This CDR3 contains 12 residues. Germline V gene lookup returns CDR1 LGHNT and CDR2 FRNRAP. V was clipped by 6 bases and J by 3 bases; unmatched bases: 1. The CDR3 protein is CASGTGYTEAFF. CDR3 in DNA: TGTGCTAGTGGGACAGGGTACACTGAAGCTTTCTTT.

V gene TRBV28 combines with J gene TRBJ2-3; TRBD1 aligns across 7 bases. This CDR3 spans 14 amino acids. CDR1 is MDHEN, CDR2 SYDVKM, per germline. The V and J ends lost 6 bases and 3 bases, in that order; junction bases with no gene match: 6. This chain's CDR3 is CASSLRGLTDTQYF. The CDR3 DNA follows: TGTGCCAGCAGCCTCAGGGGGTTGACAGATACGCAGTATTTT.

This chain joins TRBV30 and TRBJ1-1, with D possibly matching TRBD1 (6 bases). This CDR3 comprises 15 residues. Germline V gene data show CDR1 as GTSNPN and CDR2 as SVGIG (reference sequence). Trimming removed 2 bases at V and 4 bases at J, with 17 bases between. CDR3 coding DNA: TGTGCCTGGAGTCGGTTTACAGGGTTCAGCACTGAAGCTTTCTTT. It yields the protein CAWSRFTGFSTEAFF.

The genes are TRBV6-1 and TRBJ1-5; D ambiguous. V was trimmed by 2 bases and J by 5 bases, leaving 7 bases between them. In germline, CDR1 is MNHNS, CDR2 SASEGT. The CDR3 runs to 13 residues. CDR3 bases: TGTGCCAGCAGTGAACGGCGGGATCAGCCCCAGCATTTT. This sequence encodes CASSERRDQPQHF.

The chain uses TRBV7-9 and TRBJ1-2; D unresolved. CDR1 is SEHNR and CDR2 is FQNEAQ in the germline V gene (reference sequence). Trimming shortened V by 3 bases and J by 1 base, and 6 bases separated the two germline ends. The length of the CDR3 is 13 residues. CDR3 bases: TGTGCCAGCAGCTTGGAGAGTAACTATGGCTACACCTTC. Translation: CASSLESNYGYTF. Full variable domain (rest looked up from reference TRBV7-9 and TRBJ1-2): DTGVSQNPRHKITKRGQNVTFRCDPISEHNRLYWYRQTLGQGPEFLTYFQNEAQLEKSRLLSDRFSAERPKGSFSTLEIQRTEQGDSAMYLCASSLESNYGYTFGSGTRLTVV.

J is TRBJ1-2 and V is TRBV28; 10 nucleotides agree with TRBD1. The CDR3 loop spans 15 amino acids. Germline CDR1 and CDR2: MDHEN and SYDVKM. Unmatched junction bases numbered 5, after V lost 0 bases and J lost 7 bases. Written as DNA, the CDR3 is TGTGCCAGCAGTTTATGGGGACAGGGGCCGGGTGGCTACACCTTC. Protein: CASSLWGQGPGGYTF.

Remarks on this clone: The sample carries other DNA sequences with the same CDR3. CDR3 region: CASSLAGQGNTEAFF. As DNA, the CDR3 is TGCGCCAGCAGCTTGGCAGGACAGGGGAACACTGAAGCTTTCTTT. The chain couples TRBV5-1 to TRBJ1-1, with 8 positions matching TRBD1. The germline CDR1 and CDR2 sequences are SGHRS and YFSETQ. The CDR3 length is 15 residues. After removal of 0 bases from V and 1 base from J, the junction contained 2 bases not matched to a gene.